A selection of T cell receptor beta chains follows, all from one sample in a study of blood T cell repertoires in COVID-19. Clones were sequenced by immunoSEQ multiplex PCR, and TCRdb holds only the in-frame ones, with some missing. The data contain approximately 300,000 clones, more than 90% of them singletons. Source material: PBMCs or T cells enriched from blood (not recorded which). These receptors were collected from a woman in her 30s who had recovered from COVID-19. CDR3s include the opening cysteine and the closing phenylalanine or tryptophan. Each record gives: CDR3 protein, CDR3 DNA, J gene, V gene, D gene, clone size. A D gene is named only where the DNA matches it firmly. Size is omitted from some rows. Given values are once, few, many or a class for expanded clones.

CASSQDRVNYGYTF,TGTGCCAGCAGCCAAGATCGGGTTAACTATGGCTACACCTTC,TRBJ1-2,TRBV4-2,.,.
CASGQGPMNTEAFF,TGTGCCAGCGGACAGGGGCCCATGAACACTGAAGCTTTCTTT,TRBJ1-1,TRBV7-2,TRBD1,.
CASDHGRGDYGYTF,TGTGCCAGCGATCACGGACGGGGGGACTATGGCTACACCTTC,TRBJ1-2,TRBV6-6,.,.
CASSRSGNHEQFF,TGTGCCAGCAGCCGTAGCGGGAACCATGAGCAGTTCTTC,TRBJ2-1,TRBV7-3,TRBD2,.
CASSTLTGPAEAFF,TGTGCCAGCAGCACCTTGACAGGTCCAGCTGAAGCTTTCTTT,TRBJ1-1,TRBV7-8,.,.
CASSYSSGEEAFF,TGTGCCAGCAGTTACTCGTCAGGGGAAGAAGCTTTCTTT,TRBJ1-1,TRBV6-2/TRBV6-3,.,.
CASSKGLAGDLYNEQFF,TGCGCCAGCAGCAAGGGACTAGCGGGGGATCTCTACAATGAGCAGTTCTTC,TRBJ2-1,TRBV4-3,TRBD2,.
CASSPGASAANGYTF,TGTGCCAGCAGCCCAGGGGCCTCGGCAGCTAATGGCTACACCTTC,TRBJ1-2,TRBV7-6,.,few
CASSSAGASGGSGELFF,TGTGCCAGCAGTTCCGCCGGGGCTAGCGGGGGTTCCGGGGAGCTGTTTTTT,TRBJ2-2,TRBV28,TRBD2,.
CASSPLTGVRYGYTF,TGTGCCAGCAGCCCCTTGACGGGGGTTCGCTATGGCTACACCTTC,TRBJ1-2,TRBV7-2,.,.
CASSLGQGIYNQPQHF,TGTGCCAGCAGCTTAGGACAGGGGATATACAATCAGCCCCAGCATTTT,TRBJ1-5,TRBV11-2,TRBD1,.
CASSISGGAYEQFF,TGTGCCAGTAGCATTAGCGGGGGGGCCTATGAGCAGTTCTTC,TRBJ2-1,TRBV19,TRBD2,.
CAGSGTGAYEQYF,TGTGCCGGATCCGGGACAGGGGCCTACGAGCAGTACTTC,TRBJ2-7,TRBV7-9,TRBD1,once
CASSVEQGATGELFF,TGTGCCAGCAGCGTAGAACAGGGGGCGACCGGGGAGCTGTTTTTT,TRBJ2-2,TRBV9,TRBD1,once
CASSLDRGGGQYF,TGTGCCAGCAGCTTAGACAGGGGAGGTGGACAGTACTTC,TRBJ2-7,TRBV7-9,.,.
CAAGGGSLYGYTF,TGTGCCGCCGGCGGAGGGAGCCTCTATGGCTACACCTTC,TRBJ1-2,TRBV28,.,.
CAWSVSVSYGYTF,TGTGCCTGGAGTGTGTCGGTTAGCTATGGCTACACCTTC,TRBJ1-2,TRBV30,.,.
CASSSGRGVDQPQHF,TGTGCCAGCAGCTCCGGGAGGGGTGTGGATCAGCCCCAGCATTTT,TRBJ1-5,TRBV27,.,.
CASSFWLAESGSYNEQFF,TGTGCCAGCAGTTTTTGGCTAGCGGAGTCGGGGTCCTACAATGAGCAGTTCTTC,TRBJ2-1,TRBV28,TRBD2,.
CASSPQGKRQPQHF,TGTGCCAGCAGCCCACAGGGAAAAAGACAGCCCCAGCATTTT,TRBJ1-5,TRBV28,.,.
CASSQGGEAFF,TGCGCCAGCAGCCAAGGGGGCGAAGCTTTCTTT,TRBJ1-1,TRBV4-1,.,.
CASSRGLAVSYEQYF,TGTGCCAGCAGCAGAGGACTAGCGGTATCCTACGAGCAGTACTTC,TRBJ2-7,TRBV6-5,TRBD2,.
CASSLGRGRLAPYEQYF,TGTGCCAGCAGTTTAGGGCGAGGTAGACTAGCGCCCTACGAGCAGTACTTC,TRBJ2-7,TRBV27,TRBD2,.
CASTGTANTGELFF,TGTGCCAGTACCGGGACTGCGAACACCGGGGAGCTGTTTTTT,TRBJ2-2,TRBV19,.,.
CAWSVLSYEQYF,TGTGCCTGGAGTGTCTTGAGTTACGAGCAGTACTTC,TRBJ2-7,TRBV30,.,.
CASSYSGGLYNEQFF,TGTGCCAGCAGTTACTCAGGGGGCCTCTACAATGAGCAGTTCTTC,TRBJ2-1,TRBV6-5,TRBD1,.
CATSDFRGQVERNEQFF,TGTGCCACCAGTGATTTCCGGGGACAGGTGGAACGGAATGAGCAGTTCTTC,TRBJ2-1,TRBV24-1,TRBD1,.
CASSFRGQNTEAFF,TGTGCCAGCAGCTTTAGGGGACAGAACACTGAAGCTTTCTTT,TRBJ1-1,TRBV5-6,.,few
CASSSGGGGWTEAFF,TGTGCCAGCTCATCCGGGGGCGGGGGATGGACTGAAGCTTTCTTT,TRBJ1-1,TRBV18,.,.
CASSLVSGRAGMNTEAFF,TGTGCCAGCAGCTTAGTAAGCGGGAGAGCTGGGATGAACACTGAAGCTTTCTTT,TRBJ1-1,TRBV7-9,.,.
CASSLSGGEQYF,TGTGCCAGCAGCTTATCGGGGGGCGAGCAGTACTTC,TRBJ2-7,TRBV7-3,TRBD2,few
CASSLFPPWEGNMNEQFF,TGTGCCAGCAGCTTATTCCCCCCGTGGGAGGGGAACATGAATGAGCAGTTCTTC,TRBJ2-1,TRBV7-6,TRBD2,.
CASSPGPGLDYTF,TGTGCCAGCTCACCAGGGCCAGGGCTTGACTACACCTTC,TRBJ1-2,TRBV18,.,.
CASSVGRGNNQPQHF,TGTGCCAGCAGCGTAGGACGGGGGAACAATCAGCCCCAGCATTTT,TRBJ1-5,TRBV9,.,.
CASSFLAGDTNNEQFF,TGTGCCAGCAGTTTTCTGGCGGGGGATACAAACAATGAGCAGTTCTTC,TRBJ2-1,TRBV27,TRBD2,.
CASSRKGRSEKLFF,TGTGCCAGTAGTAGAAAGGGGCGTAGCGAAAAACTGTTTTTT,TRBJ1-4,TRBV19,.,.
CASSQDRVTGNTIYF,TGTGCCAGCAGCCAAGATCGGGTGACTGGAAACACCATATATTTT,TRBJ1-3,TRBV3-1/TRBV3-2,.,.